This TCR beta chain was sequenced for a study of cytomegalovirus exposure and HLA in healthy donors. Study-wide results and limits: About 87% or about 30% of the time was how often most TCR beta V segments were productive, according to an earlier analysis. It emerged from a later analysis that several of the most significant clusters appeared to be linked to common viral pathogens. On later analysis, the bulk of CMV-associated TCR beta chains appeared to be HLA-restricted.

The PCR had 60 Vbeta and 13 Jbeta primers. Measured with immunoSEQ multiplex PCR; TCRdb has only the in-frame clones, and not every one. This table has 100,000 to 150,000 clones, around 73% appearing once. In this sample, this clone turned up once. The antigen is undetermined. This TCR was recovered from a female donor in good health and CMV-seronegative. Sequenced: PBMCs.

The CDR3 region is CASSRDRAGPYQETQYF. The CDR3 nucleotides are TGTGCCAGTAGTAGGGATCGAGCGGGACCGTACCAAGAGACCCAGTACTTC. This sequence joins TRBV19 and TRBJ2-5; 7 nucleotides agree with TRBD2. This CDR3 has 17 residues. CDR1 and CDR2 (germline): LNHDA, SQIVND (reference sequence). J lost 0 bases, V lost 4 bases, and 11 bases had no gene match.